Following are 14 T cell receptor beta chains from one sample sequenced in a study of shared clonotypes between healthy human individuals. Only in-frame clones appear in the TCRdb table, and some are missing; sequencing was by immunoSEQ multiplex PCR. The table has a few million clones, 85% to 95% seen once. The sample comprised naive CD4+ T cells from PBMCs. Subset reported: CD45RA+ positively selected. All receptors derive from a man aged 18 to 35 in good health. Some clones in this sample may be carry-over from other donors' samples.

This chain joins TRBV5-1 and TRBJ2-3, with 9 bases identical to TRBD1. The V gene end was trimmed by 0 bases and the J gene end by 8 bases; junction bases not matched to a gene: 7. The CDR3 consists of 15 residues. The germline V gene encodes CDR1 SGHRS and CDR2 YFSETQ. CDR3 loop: CASSLGGQGKGTQYF. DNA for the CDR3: TGCGCCAGCAGCTTGGGGGGACAGGGAAAGGGTACGCAGTATTTT.

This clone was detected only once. The CDR3 here is CASSSPPGGRDTEAFF. The CDR3 coding sequence is TGCGCCAGCAGCTCCCCCCCTGGTGGCAGGGACACTGAAGCTTTCTTT. The chain uses TRBV5-1 and TRBJ1-1; perhaps TRBD1 as D (5 bases). V lost 3 bases and J 3 bases, leaving 18 bases between the germline ends. The CDR3 is made up of 16 amino acids. Germline V CDR1 and CDR2: SGHRS, YFSETQ.

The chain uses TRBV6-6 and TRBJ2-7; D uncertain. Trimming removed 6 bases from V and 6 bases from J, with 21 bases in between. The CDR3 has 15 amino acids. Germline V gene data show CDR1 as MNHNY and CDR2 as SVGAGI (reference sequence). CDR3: CASSPPVTRGSEQYF. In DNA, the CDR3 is TGTGCCAGCAGCCCCCCGGTGACAAGAGGATCCGAGCAGTACTTC.

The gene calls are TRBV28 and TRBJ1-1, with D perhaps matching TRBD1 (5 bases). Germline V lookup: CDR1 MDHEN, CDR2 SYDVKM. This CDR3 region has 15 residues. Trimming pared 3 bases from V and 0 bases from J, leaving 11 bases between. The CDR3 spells CASSFAGNMNTEAFF. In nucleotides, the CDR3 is TGTGCCAGCAGTTTCGCAGGGAACATGAACACTGAAGCTTTCTTT. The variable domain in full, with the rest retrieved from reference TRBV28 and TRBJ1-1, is DVKVTQSSRYLVKRTGEKVFLECVQDMDHENMFWYRQDPGLGLRLIYFSYDVKMKEKGDIPEGYSVSREKKERFSLILESASTNQTSMYLCASSFAGNMNTEAFFGQGTRLTVV.

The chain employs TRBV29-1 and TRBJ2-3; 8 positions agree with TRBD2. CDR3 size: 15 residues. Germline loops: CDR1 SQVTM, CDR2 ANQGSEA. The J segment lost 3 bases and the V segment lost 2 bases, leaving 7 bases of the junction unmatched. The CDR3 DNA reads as TGCAGCGTTGAAAGGTCAGCGGGAGTGACAGATACGCAGTATTTT. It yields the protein CSVERSAGVTDTQYF.

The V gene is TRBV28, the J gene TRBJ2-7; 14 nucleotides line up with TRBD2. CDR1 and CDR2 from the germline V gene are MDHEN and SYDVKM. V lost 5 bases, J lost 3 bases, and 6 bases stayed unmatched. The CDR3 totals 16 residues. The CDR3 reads CASSGGTSGSIYEQYF. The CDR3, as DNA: TGTGCCAGCAGTGGCGGGACTAGCGGGAGCATCTACGAGCAGTACTTC.

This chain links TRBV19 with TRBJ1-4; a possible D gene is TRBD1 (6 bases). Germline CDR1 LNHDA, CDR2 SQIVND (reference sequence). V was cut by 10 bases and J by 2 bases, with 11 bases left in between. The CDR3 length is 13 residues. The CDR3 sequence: CATQGWTNEKLFF. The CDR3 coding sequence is TGTGCCACGCAGGGGTGGACTAATGAAAAACTGTTTTTT.

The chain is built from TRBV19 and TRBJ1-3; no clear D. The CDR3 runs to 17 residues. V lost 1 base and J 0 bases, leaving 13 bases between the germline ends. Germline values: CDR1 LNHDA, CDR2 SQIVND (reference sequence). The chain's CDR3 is CASSIARWKSSGNTIYF. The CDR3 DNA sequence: TGTGCCAGTAGTATAGCACGCTGGAAAAGCTCTGGAAACACCATATATTTT.

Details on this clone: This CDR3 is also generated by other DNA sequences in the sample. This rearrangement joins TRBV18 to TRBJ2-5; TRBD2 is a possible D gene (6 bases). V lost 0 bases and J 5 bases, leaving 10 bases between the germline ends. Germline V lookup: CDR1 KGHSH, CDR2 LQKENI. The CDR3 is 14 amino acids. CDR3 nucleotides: TGTGCCAGCTCACCACCTGGTGGGAGGGAGACCCAGTACTTC. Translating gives CASSPPGGRETQYF.

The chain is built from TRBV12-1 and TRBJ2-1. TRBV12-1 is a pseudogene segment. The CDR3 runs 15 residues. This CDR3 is CASSLTYHAYNEQFF. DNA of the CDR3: TGTGCCAGCAGCTTGACCTACCACGCCTACAATGAGCAGTTCTTC.

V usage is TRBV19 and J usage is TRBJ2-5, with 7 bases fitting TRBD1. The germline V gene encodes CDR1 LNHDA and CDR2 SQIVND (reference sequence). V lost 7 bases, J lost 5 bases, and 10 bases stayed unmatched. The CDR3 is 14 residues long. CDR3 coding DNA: TGTGCCAGTACCCCAGGGGGTAGGTCGGAGACCCAGTACTTC. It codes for CASTPGGRSETQYF. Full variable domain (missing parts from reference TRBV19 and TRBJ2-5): DGGITQSPKYLFRKEGQNVTLSCEQNLNHDAMYWYRQDPGQGLRLIYYSQIVNDFQKGDIAEGYSVSREKKESFPLTVTSAQKNPTAFYLCASTPGGRSETQYFGPGTRLLVL.

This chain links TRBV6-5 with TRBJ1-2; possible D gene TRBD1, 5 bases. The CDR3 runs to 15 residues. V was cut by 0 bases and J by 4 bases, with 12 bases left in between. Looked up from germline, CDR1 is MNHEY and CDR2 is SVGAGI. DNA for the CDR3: TGTGCCAGCAGTTACTCGGAGGGGACCTCCTATGGCTACACCTTC. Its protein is CASSYSEGTSYGYTF.

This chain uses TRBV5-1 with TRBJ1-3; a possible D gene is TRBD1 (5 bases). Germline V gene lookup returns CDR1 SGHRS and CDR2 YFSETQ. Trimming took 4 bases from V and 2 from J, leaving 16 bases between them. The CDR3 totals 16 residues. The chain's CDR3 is CASSLGDSPPGNTIYF. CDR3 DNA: TGCGCCAGCAGCCTGGGCGACAGCCCCCCTGGAAACACCATATATTTT.

CDR3 nucleotides: TGCGCCAGCAGCTTGGGACAGGGTGGGCCTGGGGCCAACGTCCTGACTTTC. This sequence encodes CASSLGQGGPGANVLTF. This chain connects TRBV5-1 to TRBJ2-6; 7 bases map to TRBD1. The CDR3 has 17 residues. CDR1 is SGHRS and CDR2 is YFSETQ in the germline V gene. V dropped 0 bases and J dropped 2; count of bases not matched to a gene: 5.